What follows are 7 T cell receptor beta chains derived from one specimen sequenced in a study of shared clonotypes between healthy human individuals. Only CD45RO-negative cells positively selected for CCR7 counted as naive CD8 cells, so terminally differentiated effector memory CD45RA+ cells were excluded. Produced via immunoSEQ multiplex PCR; TCRdb's table is partial and in-frame only. The sample holds more than 600,000 clones, just over 90% seen once. The sample comprised naive CD8+ T cells sorted from blood. These receptors were collected from a man aged 25 to 45 in good health.

The V call is TRBV5-1, the J call TRBJ1-2; no clear D gene. The CDR3 totals 15 residues. Trimming removed 1 base from V and 2 bases from J, with 12 bases in between. Germline V gene lookup returns CDR1 SGHRS and CDR2 YFSETQ. CDR3 loop: CASSLSPTRNYGYTF. The CDR3 DNA follows: TGCGCCAGCAGCTTGTCCCCTACCCGAAACTATGGCTACACCTTC.

This chain connects TRBV11-2 to TRBJ2-1; 11 nucleotides agree with TRBD2. This CDR3 has 16 residues. Germline CDR1 SGHAT, CDR2 FQNNGV. The V segment lost 2 bases and the J segment 2 bases; nucleotides outside the gene matches: 2. CDR3 protein: CASSLLAGGAYNEQFF. CDR3 sequence (DNA): TGTGCCAGCAGCTTACTAGCGGGGGGAGCCTACAATGAGCAGTTCTTC.

The gene calls are TRBV7-8 and TRBJ1-1, with 8 bases lining up with TRBD1. The V gene's germline CDR1 is SGHVS and CDR2 FQNEAQ. This CDR3 is 14 amino acids long. The trim removed 5 bases at V and 4 bases at J, leaving 6 bases unmatched. The CDR3 sequence is CASSRQGAVTEAFF. DNA for the CDR3: TGTGCCAGCAGCCGCCAGGGGGCCGTCACTGAAGCTTTCTTT.

This chain uses TRBV14 with TRBJ1-5; tentative D call: TRBD1 (5 bases). The V gene's germline CDR1 is SGHDN and CDR2 FVKESK. The CDR3 runs to 15 residues. Trimming removed 0 bases at V and 2 bases at J, with 8 bases between. CDR3 nucleotides: TGTGCCAGCAGCCAAGATATGGGGGGCAATCAGCCCCAGCATTTT. Its translation: CASSQDMGGNQPQHF.

This chain joins TRBV27 and TRBJ2-7; 8 bases are a match to TRBD1. After removal of 5 bases from V and 2 bases from J, the junction contained 14 bases not matched to a gene. Germline loops: CDR1 MNHEY, CDR2 SMNVEV (reference sequence). The CDR3 has 17 residues. The CDR3, as DNA: TGTGCCAGCAGTCCTCACTGGGACAGGAAAGAGACCTACGAGCAGTACTTC. This encodes CASSPHWDRKETYEQYF.

The rearrangement links TRBV10-3 to TRBJ2-7; TRBD1 or TRBD2 may be the D gene (5 bases each). Trimming took 3 bases from V and 2 from J, leaving 17 bases between them. The germline V gene has CDR1 ENHRY and CDR2 SYGVKD. The CDR3 length is 16 residues. In nucleotides, the CDR3 is TGTGCCATCAGTGATGGGGGTTTGGTTCGAGCCTACGAGCAGTACTTC. It translates to CAISDGGLVRAYEQYF.

The chain joins TRBV6-5 to TRBJ2-3; 8 bases agree with TRBD1. This CDR3 has 14 residues. The V segment lost 4 bases and the J segment 2 bases; nucleotides outside the gene matches: 2. Germline loops: CDR1 MNHEY, CDR2 SVGAGI. The CDR3 region is CASSSTGATDTQYF. The CDR3 bases are TGTGCCAGCAGTTCGACAGGGGCCACAGATACGCAGTATTTT.